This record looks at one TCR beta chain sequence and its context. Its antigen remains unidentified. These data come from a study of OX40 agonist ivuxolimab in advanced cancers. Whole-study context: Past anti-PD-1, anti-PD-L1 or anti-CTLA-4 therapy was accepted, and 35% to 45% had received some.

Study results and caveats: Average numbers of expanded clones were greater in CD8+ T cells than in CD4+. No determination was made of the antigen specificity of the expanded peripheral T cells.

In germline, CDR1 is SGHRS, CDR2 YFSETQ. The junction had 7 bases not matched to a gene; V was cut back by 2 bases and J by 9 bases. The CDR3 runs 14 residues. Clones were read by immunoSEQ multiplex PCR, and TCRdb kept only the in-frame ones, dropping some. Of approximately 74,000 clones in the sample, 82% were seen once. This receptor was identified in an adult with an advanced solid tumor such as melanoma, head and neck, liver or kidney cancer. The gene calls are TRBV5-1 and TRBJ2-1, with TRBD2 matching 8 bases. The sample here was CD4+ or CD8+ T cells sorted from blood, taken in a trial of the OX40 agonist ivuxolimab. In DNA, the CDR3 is TGCGCCAGCAGCTTTAGCGGGGAACTTGGTGAGCAGTTCTTC. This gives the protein CASSFSGELGEQFF.